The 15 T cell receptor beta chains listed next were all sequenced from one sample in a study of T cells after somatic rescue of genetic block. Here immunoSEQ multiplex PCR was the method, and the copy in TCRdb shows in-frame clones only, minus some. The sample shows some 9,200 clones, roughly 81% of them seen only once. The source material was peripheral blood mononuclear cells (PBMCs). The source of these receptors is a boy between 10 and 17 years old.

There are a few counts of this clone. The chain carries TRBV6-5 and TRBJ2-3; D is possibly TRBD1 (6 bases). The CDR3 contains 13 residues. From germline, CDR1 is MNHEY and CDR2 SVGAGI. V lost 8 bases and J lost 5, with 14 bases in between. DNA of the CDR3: TGTGCCAGCGCCCTAGGGGGTGAAGATACGCAGTATTTT. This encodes CASALGGEDTQYF.

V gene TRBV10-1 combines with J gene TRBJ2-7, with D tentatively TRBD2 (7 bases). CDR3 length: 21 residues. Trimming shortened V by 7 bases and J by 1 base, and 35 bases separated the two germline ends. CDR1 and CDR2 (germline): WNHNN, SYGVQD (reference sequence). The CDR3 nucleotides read TGCGCCAGCATCGCAAAGGGGGAAACAGGTGGAGTGGCGGGAGCTTCCTACGAGCAGTACTTC. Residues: CASIAKGETGGVAGASYEQYF.

CDR3 residues: CASSVAELVYNEQFF. The CDR3 region has the DNA TGTGCCAGCAGCGTAGCTGAATTGGTCTACAATGAGCAGTTCTTC. The V gene is TRBV9, the J gene TRBJ2-1; D uncertain. The V gene's germline CDR1 is SGDLS and CDR2 YYNGEE. Trimming stripped 0 bases from V and 3 bases from J, with 10 bases between. The length of the CDR3 is 15 residues.

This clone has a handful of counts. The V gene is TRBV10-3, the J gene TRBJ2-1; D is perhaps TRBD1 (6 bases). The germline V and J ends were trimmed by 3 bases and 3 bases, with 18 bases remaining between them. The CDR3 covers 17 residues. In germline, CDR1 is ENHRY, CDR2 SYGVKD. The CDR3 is CAISDSPGGGIYNEQFF. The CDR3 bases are TGTGCCATCAGTGACTCGCCTGGGGGCGGAATCTACAATGAGCAGTTCTTC.

The CDR3 region has the DNA TGTGCCATCAGTTTAGACAGGGTACGGTACGAGCAGTACTTC. Translating it yields CAISLDRVRYEQYF. This chain links TRBV10-3 with TRBJ2-7; 7 bases line up with TRBD1. V shed 5 bases and J 4 bases; nucleotides not matched to a gene: 8. The CDR3 extends over 14 amino acids. Germline V gene data show CDR1 as ENHRY and CDR2 as SYGVKD.

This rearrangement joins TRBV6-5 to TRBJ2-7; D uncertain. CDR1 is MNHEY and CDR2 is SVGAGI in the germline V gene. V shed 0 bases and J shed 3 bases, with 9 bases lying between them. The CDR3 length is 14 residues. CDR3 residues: CASSYSFPDYEQYF. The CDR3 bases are TGTGCCAGCAGTTACTCCTTCCCCGACTACGAGCAGTACTTC.

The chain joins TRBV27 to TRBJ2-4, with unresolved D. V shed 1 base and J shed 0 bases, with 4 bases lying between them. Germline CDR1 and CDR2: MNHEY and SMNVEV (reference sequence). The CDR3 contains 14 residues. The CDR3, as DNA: TGTGCCAGCAGTTTATGGGGAGCCAAAAACATTCAGTACTTC. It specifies CASSLWGAKNIQYF.

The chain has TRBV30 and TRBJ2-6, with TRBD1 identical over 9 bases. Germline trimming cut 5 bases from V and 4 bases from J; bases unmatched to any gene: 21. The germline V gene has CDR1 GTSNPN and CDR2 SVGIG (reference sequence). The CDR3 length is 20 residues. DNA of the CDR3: TGTGCCTGGGGGAGGCCGGACAGGGGATCATTCTTGACAGGGGCCAACGTCCTGACTTTC. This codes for CAWGRPDRGSFLTGANVLTF.

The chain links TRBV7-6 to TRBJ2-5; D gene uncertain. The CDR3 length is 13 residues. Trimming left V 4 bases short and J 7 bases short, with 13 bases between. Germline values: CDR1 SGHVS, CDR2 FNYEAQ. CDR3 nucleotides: TGTGCCAGCAGCTCCGGGCCCCCGGGGACCCAGTACTTC. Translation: CASSSGPPGTQYF.

CDR3 in DNA: TGTGCCAGCTCACCAACGGGGGACTCCTACGAGCAGTACTTC. It specifies CASSPTGDSYEQYF. The rearrangement uses TRBV18 and TRBJ2-7; TRBD2 might be the D (6 bases). V lost 2 bases and J 0 bases, leaving 8 bases between the germline ends. Germline V CDR1 and CDR2: KGHSH, LQKENI. This CDR3 region has 14 residues.

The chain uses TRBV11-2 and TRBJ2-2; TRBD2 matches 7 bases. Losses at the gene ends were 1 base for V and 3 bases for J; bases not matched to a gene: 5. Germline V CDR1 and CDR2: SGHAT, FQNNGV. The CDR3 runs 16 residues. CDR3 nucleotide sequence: TGTGCCAGCAGCTTAGTAGGCGGGAGAGACACCGGGGAGCTGTTTTTT. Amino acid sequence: CASSLVGGRDTGELFF.

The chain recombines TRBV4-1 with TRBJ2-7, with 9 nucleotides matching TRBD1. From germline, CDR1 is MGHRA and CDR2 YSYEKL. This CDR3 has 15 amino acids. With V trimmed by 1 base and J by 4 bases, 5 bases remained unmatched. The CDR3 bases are TGCGCCAGCAGCCAAGTAGGGACAGGGCTGTACGAGCAGTACTTC. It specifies CASSQVGTGLYEQYF.

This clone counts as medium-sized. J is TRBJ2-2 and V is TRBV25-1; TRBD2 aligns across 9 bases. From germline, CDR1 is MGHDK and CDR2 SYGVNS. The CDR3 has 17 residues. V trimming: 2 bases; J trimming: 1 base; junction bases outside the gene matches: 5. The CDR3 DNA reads TGTGCCAGCAGTGAAAGTCTAGCGGGGATGAACACCGGGGAGCTGTTTTTT. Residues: CASSESLAGMNTGELFF. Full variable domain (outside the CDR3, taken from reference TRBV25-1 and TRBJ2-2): EADIYQTPRYLVIGTGKKITLECSQTMGHDKMYWYQQDPGMELHLIHYSYGVNSTEKGDLSSESTVSRIRTEHFPLTLESARPSHTSQYLCASSESLAGMNTGELFFGEGSRLTVL.

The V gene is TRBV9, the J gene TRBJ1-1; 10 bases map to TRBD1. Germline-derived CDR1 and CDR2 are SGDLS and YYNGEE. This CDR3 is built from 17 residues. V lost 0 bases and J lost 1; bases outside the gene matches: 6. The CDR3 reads CASSVEGTGVSNTEAFF. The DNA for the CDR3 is TGTGCCAGCAGCGTAGAGGGGACAGGGGTCTCGAACACTGAAGCTTTCTTT.

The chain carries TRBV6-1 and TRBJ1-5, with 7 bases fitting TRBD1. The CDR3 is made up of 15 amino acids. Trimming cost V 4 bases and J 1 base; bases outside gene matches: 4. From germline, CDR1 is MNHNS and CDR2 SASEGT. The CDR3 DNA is TGTGCCAGCAGTGGCGACAGGGCCAGCAATCAGCCCCAGCATTTT. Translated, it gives CASSGDRASNQPQHF.